This is a list of T cell receptor beta chains from one sample in a study of cytomegalovirus exposure and HLA in healthy donors. Produced via immunoSEQ multiplex PCR; TCRdb's table is partial and in-frame only. The sample lists under 200,000 clones; around 88% were seen once. Sequencing used PBMCs. The origin of the receptors is a young woman in good health and CMV-seronegative. CDR3s include the opening cysteine and the closing phenylalanine or tryptophan. The order of the fields is CDR3 protein, CDR3 DNA, clone size, D gene, V gene, J gene. A D gene is named only where the DNA matches it firmly. Clone size is stated in some rows and not others, as once, few, many or a class when expanded.

CDR3: CASSSSKDRGAFF
DNA: TGTGCCAGCAGCTCGAGTAAGGACAGGGGAGCTTTCTTT
size: few
D: TRBD1
V: TRBV7-9
J: TRBJ1-1

CDR3: CASSSPGTDIYYGYTF
DNA: TGTGCCAGCAGCAGCCCCGGGACAGATATTTACTATGGCTACACCTTC
size: -
D: TRBD1
V: TRBV28
J: TRBJ1-2

CDR3: CASSLGENTEAFF
DNA: TGTGCCAGCAGCTTAGGAGAAAACACTGAAGCTTTCTTT
size: -
D: -
V: TRBV7-8
J: TRBJ1-1

CDR3: CASGLYNEQFF
DNA: TGTGCCAGTGGACTGTACAATGAGCAGTTCTTC
size: -
D: -
V: TRBV19
J: TRBJ2-1

CDR3: CASSSGGGPQETQYF
DNA: TGTGCCAGCAGCTCGGGAGGGGGGCCGCAAGAGACCCAGTACTTC
size: -
D: TRBD2
V: TRBV5-4
J: TRBJ2-5

CDR3: CASSTVGGANTGELFF
DNA: TGTGCCAGCAGTACGGTCGGGGGAGCGAACACCGGGGAGCTGTTTTTT
size: -
D: -
V: TRBV11-2
J: TRBJ2-2

CDR3: CASRPGTPNTEAFF
DNA: TGCGCCAGCCGACCGGGGACTCCGAACACTGAAGCTTTCTTT
size: -
D: -
V: TRBV10-2
J: TRBJ1-1

CDR3: CASSGLDRGLSPLHF
DNA: TGTGCCAGCAGTGGGCTAGACAGGGGGCTTTCACCCCTCCACTTT
size: -
D: TRBD1
V: TRBV28
J: TRBJ1-6

CDR3: CASSGGTLQQPQHF
DNA: TGTGCCAGCAGTGGGGGGACTTTGCAGCAGCCCCAGCATTTT
size: -
D: -
V: TRBV2
J: TRBJ1-5

CDR3: CASSYGQGNYGYTF
DNA: TGTGCCAGCAGTTACGGGCAGGGAAACTATGGCTACACCTTC
size: -
D: -
V: TRBV6-5
J: TRBJ1-2

CDR3: CAITGKGEAFF
DNA: TGTGCCATTACAGGGAAGGGTGAAGCTTTCTTT
size: -
D: -
V: TRBV10-3
J: TRBJ1-1

CDR3: CATQGASGYTF
DNA: TGTGCCACACAGGGGGCGAGTGGCTACACCTTC
size: once
D: TRBD1
V: TRBV18
J: TRBJ1-2

CDR3: CASRGRGANKNIQYF
DNA: TGTGCCAGCAGAGGCAGGGGGGCCAACAAAAACATTCAGTACTTC
size: -
D: -
V: TRBV28
J: TRBJ2-4

CDR3: CSGGGTGGEGGAEAFF
DNA: TGCAGCGGGGGCGGGACAGGGGGCGAAGGGGGCGCTGAAGCTTTCTTT
size: -
D: TRBD1
V: TRBV29-1
J: TRBJ1-1

CDR3: CASSWGGLTGELFF
DNA: TGTGCCAGCAGCTGGGGGGGGTTGACCGGGGAGCTGTTTTTT
size: few
D: TRBD2
V: TRBV6-5
J: TRBJ2-2

CDR3: CASRGGSSYNEQFF
DNA: TGCGCCAGCAGGGGGGGTAGCTCCTACAATGAGCAGTTCTTC
size: -
D: -
V: TRBV5-1
J: TRBJ2-1

CDR3: CASSSQTGTEAFF
DNA: TGTGCCAGCAGCTCCCAGACGGGCACTGAAGCTTTCTTT
size: -
D: -
V: TRBV7-2
J: TRBJ1-1

CDR3: CASSLRTLYNEQFF
DNA: TGCGCCAGCAGCTTAAGGACTCTGTACAATGAGCAGTTCTTC
size: -
D: -
V: TRBV5-1
J: TRBJ2-1

CDR3: CASSYVGADTEAFF
DNA: TGTGCCAGCAGTTACGTTGGGGCGGACACTGAGGCTTTCTTT
size: -
D: -
V: TRBV6-6
J: TRBJ1-1

CDR3: CASSQDRMLDSQNGYTF
DNA: TGCGCCAGCAGCCAAGATAGGATGCTGGACAGCCAGAACGGCTACACCTTC
size: -
D: -
V: TRBV4-1
J: TRBJ1-2

CDR3: CAWSFTQGSGANVLTF
DNA: TGTGCCTGGAGTTTTACACAGGGCTCTGGGGCCAACGTCCTGACTTTC
size: -
D: -
V: TRBV30
J: TRBJ2-6

CDR3: CAISDGQGDGYTF
DNA: TGTGCCATCAGTGACGGACAGGGGGATGGCTACACCTTC
size: -
D: TRBD1
V: TRBV10-3
J: TRBJ1-2

CDR3: CASSTLNPGKTEAFF
DNA: TGTGCCAGCAGTACCCTCAATCCGGGTAAGACTGAAGCTTTCTTT
size: -
D: -
V: TRBV7-9
J: TRBJ1-1

CDR3: CASSYESYNEQFF
DNA: TGTGCCAGCAGTTACGAGTCCTACAATGAGCAGTTCTTC
size: -
D: -
V: TRBV6-5
J: TRBJ2-1

CDR3: CASSVGGRSNQPQHF
DNA: TGTGCCAGCAGCGTTGGAGGAAGAAGCAATCAGCCCCAGCATTTT
size: -
D: -
V: TRBV9
J: TRBJ1-5

CDR3: CASSSQWGPMNTEAFF
DNA: TGTGCCAGCAGTTCCCAATGGGGCCCCATGAACACTGAAGCTTTCTTT
size: -
D: -
V: TRBV5-8
J: TRBJ1-1

CDR3: CASREDFSGADTQYF
DNA: TGTGCCAGCAGGGAGGACTTTAGCGGGGCAGATACGCAGTATTTT
size: once
D: TRBD2
V: TRBV2
J: TRBJ2-3

CDR3: CASSSRGDGETQYF
DNA: TGTGCCAGCAGTTCGCGGGGGGACGGGGAGACCCAGTACTTC
size: -
D: TRBD2
V: TRBV28
J: TRBJ2-5

CDR3: CAWGLSSHLLRGQYF
DNA: TGTGCCTGGGGTCTATCCTCCCACCTCCTACGAGGACAGTACTTC
size: -
D: -
V: TRBV30
J: TRBJ2-7

CDR3: CASSPRDRRYSGRVQETQYF
DNA: TGCGCCAGCAGCCCCCGGGACAGGCGATATAGCGGGAGGGTCCAAGAGACCCAGTACTTC
size: -
D: TRBD2
V: TRBV5-1
J: TRBJ2-5

CDR3: CASSWTSGGAAYNEQFF
DNA: TGTGCCAGCAGCTGGACTAGCGGGGGGGCCGCCTACAATGAGCAGTTCTTC
size: -
D: TRBD2
V: TRBV7-2
J: TRBJ2-1

CDR3: CASRKSGSPYNEQFF
DNA: TGTGCCAGCAGAAAAAGCGGGAGCCCCTACAATGAGCAGTTCTTC
size: -
D: TRBD2
V: TRBV6-1
J: TRBJ2-1

CDR3: CASSPVGGGELFF
DNA: TGTGCCAGCAGTCCAGTCGGGGGAGGGGAGCTGTTTTTT
size: -
D: -
V: TRBV6-4
J: TRBJ2-2

CDR3: CASRDYDEQFF
DNA: TGTGCCAGCCGGGACTATGATGAGCAGTTCTTC
size: -
D: TRBD2
V: TRBV6-1
J: TRBJ2-1

CDR3: CASSQKDRALRDTEAFF
DNA: TGTGCCAGCAGCCAGAAGGACAGGGCGCTCCGGGACACTGAAGCTTTCTTT
size: -
D: TRBD1
V: TRBV4-2
J: TRBJ1-1